This T cell receptor (beta chain) was sequenced during a study of CD8+CD57+ T cells in acquired aplastic anemia. Study overall: An average of roughly 3 ug of DNA was obtained from sorted CD4+ and CD8+ cells. Healthy donors gave 11 million or so reads on average for CD4+ cells. Study-level points and caveats: Found in both controls and patients were some 31 CD8+ CDR3 sequences.

Remarks on this clonotype: Antigen unknown. One end of the junction fails to match germline, which may point to a read error.

According to the study, genomic DNA was the template for TCR beta VDJ and CDR3 profiling. TCRdb redid the calling of the reads with MiXCR, one entry per CDR3 protein. Of just over 400,000 distinct CDR3 sequences listed, roughly 68% are singletons. Per germline, CDR1 SGHVS and CDR2 FQNEAQ. This CDR3 contains 14 residues. J is TRBJ1-2 and V is TRBV7-8; 7 positions match TRBD1. This clonotype originated in a human donor in good health, serving as a control. Sequenced material: sorted CD4+, CD8+, or CD8+CD57+ T cells (not recorded which) from PBMCs. The CDR3 DNA reads TGTGCCAGCAGCGTCTCCGGGACAGAGAATGCACCCCTCTTC. Its protein product is CASSVSGTENAPLF.